These T cell receptor beta chains were read from a single sample in a study of OX40 agonist ivuxolimab in advanced cancers. The data were produced by immunoSEQ multiplex PCR, yet TCRdb's version contains in-frame clones alone and is incomplete. Here the sample spans some 7,500 clones, approximately 84% being singletons. This material consisted of CD4+ or CD8+ T cells sorted from blood, taken in a trial of the OX40 agonist ivuxolimab. Receptors were obtained from an adult with an advanced solid tumor such as melanoma, head and neck, liver or kidney cancer. Both conserved end residues are part of each CDR3. The D gene is left open where the match is weak. Size is omitted from some rows. Given values are once, few, many or a class for expanded clones.

>14|.|TRBJ2-7|.|TRBV13
CASSAARASYEQYF
TGTGCCAGCAGCGCGGCGCGGGCCTCCTACGAGCAGTACTTC
>13|.|TRBJ2-1|once|TRBV27
CASKYGGNNEQFF
TGTGCCAGCAAATATGGCGGGAATAATGAGCAGTTCTTC
>13|.|TRBJ2-2|.|TRBV29-1
CSVARGDTGELFF
TGCAGCGTTGCGCGGGGCGACACCGGGGAGCTGTTTTTT
>14|TRBD1|TRBJ2-7|.|TRBV27
CASSSGTGGNEQYF
TGTGCCAGCAGTTCCGGGACAGGGGGTAACGAGCAGTACTTC
>11|.|TRBJ2-1|.|TRBV5-1
CASSSSNEQFF
TGCGCCAGCAGCTCTTCCAATGAGCAGTTCTTC
>15|.|TRBJ2-5|.|TRBV5-1
CASSLADSYQETQYF
TGCGCCAGCAGCTTGGCCGACTCGTACCAAGAGACCCAGTACTTC
>17|TRBD2|TRBJ2-1|.|TRBV5-1
CASSLAWAGGPLDEQFF
TGCGCCAGCAGCTTGGCCTGGGCGGGAGGGCCTTTAGATGAGCAGTTCTTC
>13|.|TRBJ1-1|.|TRBV27
CASSLLTDTEAFF
TGTGCCAGCAGTTTATTGACAGACACTGAAGCTTTCTTT
>15|.|TRBJ2-7|.|TRBV15
CATSSFEEGPAGQYF
TGTGCCACCAGCAGTTTCGAAGAAGGGCCCGCCGGGCAGTACTTC
>11|.|TRBJ1-2|.|TRBV7-9
CASSLGGIGTF
TGTGCCAGCAGCTTGGGAGGTATCGGGACCTTC
>15|.|TRBJ2-3|few|TRBV2
CASSHQEGGTDTQYF
TGTGCCAGCAGTCATCAAGAGGGGGGCACAGATACGCAGTATTTT
>14|.|TRBJ1-4|.|TRBV6-1
CASSERQTNEKLFF
TGTGCCAGCAGTGAACGACAGACTAATGAAAAACTGTTTTTT
>15|TRBD1|TRBJ2-7|.|TRBV4-1
CASSQVLAGGYEQYF
TGCGCCAGCAGCCAAGTGTTAGCAGGGGGCTACGAGCAGTACTTC
>16|.|TRBJ2-3|.|TRBV11-2
CASSLSVGTFTDTQYF
TGTGCCAGCAGCCTCTCGGTCGGGACCTTCACAGATACGCAGTATTTT
>14|.|TRBJ2-3|once|TRBV7-3
CASSLKANTDTQYF
TGTGCCAGCAGCTTAAAAGCTAACACAGATACGCAGTATTTT
>16|TRBD1|TRBJ2-1|.|TRBV11-3
CASSLATGTGASEQFF
TGTGCCAGCAGCTTAGCCACCGGGACAGGGGCCAGTGAGCAGTTCTTC
>13|.|TRBJ1-1|.|TRBV27
CASSSRRAAEAFF
TGTGCCAGCAGCTCCCGTCGTGCTGCTGAAGCTTTCTTT
>15|.|TRBJ2-7|once|TRBV28
CASSLEGAQGYEQYF
TGTGCCAGCAGTCTGGAGGGGGCGCAGGGCTACGAGCAGTACTTC
>14|.|TRBJ1-5|.|TRBV23-1
CASSLDESYQPQHF
TGCGCCAGCAGTCTGGACGAATCCTATCAGCCCCAGCATTTT
>16|.|TRBJ2-7|.|TRBV4-1
CASSQFPRPAAYEQYF
TGCGCCAGCAGCCAATTTCCGCGGCCAGCGGCCTACGAGCAGTACTTC
>15|TRBD1|TRBJ1-1|.|TRBV27
CASSLSTRGDTEAFF
TGTGCCAGCAGTTTATCTACCAGGGGGGACACTGAAGCTTTCTTT
>16|TRBD2|TRBJ2-3|.|TRBV6-6
CASRLLAGGAIDTQYF
TGTGCCAGCAGACTACTAGCGGGAGGGGCCATAGATACGCAGTATTTT
>14|.|TRBJ1-6|.|TRBV27
CASTARAVNSPLHF
TGTGCCAGCACCGCCCGGGCGGTTAATTCACCCCTCCACTTT
>12|.|TRBJ2-4|.|TRBV4-1
CASSHNSDIQYF
TGCGCCAGCAGCCATAACTCAGACATTCAGTACTTC
>14|.|TRBJ1-1|.|TRBV5-1
CASSLVGGGTEAFF
TGCGCCAGCAGCTTGGTGGGGGGAGGGACTGAAGCTTTCTTT
>13|TRBD1|TRBJ1-1|.|TRBV28
CASSFVSTGEAFF
TGTGCCAGCAGTTTTGTTTCGACAGGGGAAGCTTTCTTT
>15|.|TRBJ2-7|medium-sized|TRBV5-4
CASSLSAGGVYEQYF
TGTGCCAGCAGCTTGTCCGCCGGGGGCGTCTACGAGCAGTACTTC
>14|TRBD1|TRBJ2-3|.|TRBV9
CASSPRDRTYTQYF
TGTGCCAGCAGCCCCCGGGACAGGACCTATACGCAGTATTTT
>15|TRBD1|TRBJ2-3|.|TRBV19
CASDTGTGGTDTQYF
TGTGCCAGCGATACCGGGACAGGGGGGACAGATACGCAGTATTTT
>15|TRBD2|TRBJ2-7|.|TRBV6-1
CASSEEASGSYEQYF
TGTGCCAGCAGTGAAGAGGCTAGCGGATCCTACGAGCAGTACTTC
>16|.|TRBJ2-3|.|TRBV11-3
CASTIPKGFSTDTQYF
TGTGCCAGCACCATACCGAAGGGATTTAGCACAGATACGCAGTATTTT
>13|.|TRBJ1-1|few|TRBV2
CASRALRRSEAFF
TGTGCCAGCAGGGCCCTAAGACGTTCTGAAGCTTTCTTT
>17|TRBD2|TRBJ2-1|.|TRBV13
CASSSLTSGRDAREQFF
TGTGCCAGCAGCTCCCTGACTAGCGGGAGGGACGCTAGGGAGCAGTTCTTC
>13|TRBD1|TRBJ2-1|.|TRBV6-5
CASRGQGASEQFF
TGTGCCAGCAGGGGACAGGGGGCGAGTGAGCAGTTCTTC
>17|TRBD2|TRBJ2-5|.|TRBV7-9
CASSPPVVAGLQETQYF
TGTGCCAGCAGCCCCCCGGTGGTAGCGGGACTCCAAGAGACCCAGTACTTC
>14|TRBD2|TRBJ2-7|.|TRBV29-1
CSVNGVAGGEEQYF
TGCAGCGTGAACGGGGTAGCGGGAGGGGAAGAGCAGTACTTC
>16|.|TRBJ2-3|few|TRBV9
CASSVVPSPITDTQYF
TGTGCCAGCAGCGTAGTTCCTAGTCCTATCACAGATACGCAGTATTTT
>11|.|TRBJ1-4|.|TRBV6-5
CASRGGEKLFF
TGTGCCAGCCGGGGGGGTGAAAAACTGTTTTTT